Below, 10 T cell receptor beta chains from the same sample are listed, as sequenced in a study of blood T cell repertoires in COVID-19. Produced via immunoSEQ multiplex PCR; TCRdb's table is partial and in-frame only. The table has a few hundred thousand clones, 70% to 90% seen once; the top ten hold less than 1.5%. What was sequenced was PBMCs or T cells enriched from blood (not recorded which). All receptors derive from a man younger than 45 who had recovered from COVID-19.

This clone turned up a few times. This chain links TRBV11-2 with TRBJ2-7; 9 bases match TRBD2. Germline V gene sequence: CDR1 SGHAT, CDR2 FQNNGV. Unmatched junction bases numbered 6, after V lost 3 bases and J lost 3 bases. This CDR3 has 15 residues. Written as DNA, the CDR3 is TGTGCCAGCAGCTTCCGAGCTAGCGGGGACTACGAGCAGTACTTC. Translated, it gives CASSFRASGDYEQYF.

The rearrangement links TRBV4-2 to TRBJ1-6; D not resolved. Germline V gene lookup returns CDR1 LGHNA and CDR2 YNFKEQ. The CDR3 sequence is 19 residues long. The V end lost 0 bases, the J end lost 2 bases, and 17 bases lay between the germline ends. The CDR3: CASSQEGGGRWTYNSPLHF. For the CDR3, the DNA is TGTGCCAGCAGCCAAGAGGGAGGTGGGAGGTGGACCTATAATTCACCCCTCCACTTT.

CDR3 DNA sequence: TGTGCCACCACCCGGGGGAGGTATAATGAAAAACTGTTTTTT. Protein: CATTRGRYNEKLFF. The chain combines TRBV15 with TRBJ1-4; possibly TRBD1 for D (5 bases). CDR1 is LNHNV and CDR2 is YYDKDF in the germline V gene (reference sequence). CDR3 length: 14 residues. V was pared by 7 bases and J by 4 bases, with 13 bases between.

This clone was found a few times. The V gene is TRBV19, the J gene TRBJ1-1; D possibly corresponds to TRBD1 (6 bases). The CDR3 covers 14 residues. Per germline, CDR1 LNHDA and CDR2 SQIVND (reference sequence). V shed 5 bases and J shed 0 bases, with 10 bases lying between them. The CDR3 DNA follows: TGTGCCAGTAGTCTGGACAGACTGAACACTGAAGCTTTCTTT. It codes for CASSLDRLNTEAFF. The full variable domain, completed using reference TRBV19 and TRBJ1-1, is DGGITQSPKYLFRKEGQNVTLSCEQNLNHDAMYWYRQDPGQGLRLIYYSQIVNDFQKGDIAEGYSVSREKKESFPLTVTSAQKNPTAFYLCASSLDRLNTEAFFGQGTRLTVV.

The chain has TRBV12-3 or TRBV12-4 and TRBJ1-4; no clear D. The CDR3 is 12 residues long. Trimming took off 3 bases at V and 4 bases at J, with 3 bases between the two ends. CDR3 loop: CASSFGNEKLFF. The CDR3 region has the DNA TGTGCCAGCAGTTTCGGTAATGAAAAACTGTTTTTT.

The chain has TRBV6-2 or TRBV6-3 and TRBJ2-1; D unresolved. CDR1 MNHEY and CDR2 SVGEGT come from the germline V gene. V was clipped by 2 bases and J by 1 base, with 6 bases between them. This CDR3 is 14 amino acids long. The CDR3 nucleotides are TGTGCCAGCAGTTACCCAGGATCCTACAATGAGCAGTTCTTC. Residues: CASSYPGSYNEQFF.

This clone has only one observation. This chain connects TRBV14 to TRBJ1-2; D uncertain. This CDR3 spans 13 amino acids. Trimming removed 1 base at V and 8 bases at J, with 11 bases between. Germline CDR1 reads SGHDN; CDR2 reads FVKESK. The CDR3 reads CASSQVSGGGYTF. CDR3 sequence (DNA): TGTGCCAGCAGCCAAGTTTCGGGAGGCGGCTACACCTTC.

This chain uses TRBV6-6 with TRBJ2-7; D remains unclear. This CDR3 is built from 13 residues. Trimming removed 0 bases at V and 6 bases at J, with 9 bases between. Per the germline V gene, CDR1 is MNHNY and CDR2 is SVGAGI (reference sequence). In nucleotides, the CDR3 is TGTGCCAGCAGTTACTCGGCCGAATTCGAGCAGTACTTC. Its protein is CASSYSAEFEQYF.

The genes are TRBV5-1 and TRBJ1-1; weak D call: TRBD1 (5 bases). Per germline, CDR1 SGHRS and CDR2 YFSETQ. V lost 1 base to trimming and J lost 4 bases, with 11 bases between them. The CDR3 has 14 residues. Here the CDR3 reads CASSLQGGITEAFF. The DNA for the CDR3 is TGCGCCAGCAGCTTGCAGGGCGGCATCACTGAAGCTTTCTTT.

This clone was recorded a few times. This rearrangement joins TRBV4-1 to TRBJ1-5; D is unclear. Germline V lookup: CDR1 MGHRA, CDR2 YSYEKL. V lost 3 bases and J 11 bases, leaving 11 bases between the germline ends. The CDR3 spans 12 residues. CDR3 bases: TGCGCCAGCAGCCATGAATACGGGGCCCAGCATTTT. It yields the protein CASSHEYGAQHF.